This T cell receptor beta chain was captured in a study of technical replicates of blood from a handful of donors. V was shortened by 11 bases and J by 1 base, with 15 bases between the two germline ends. CDR1 is LNHDA, CDR2 SQIVND, per germline (reference sequence). This CDR3 is 14 amino acids long. Assay used: immunoSEQ multiplex PCR; TCRdb lists only in-frame clones, some missing. The data hold just over 95,000 clones, with around 95% observed a single time. The sequencing sample was made of T cells isolated from PBMCs. The rearrangement uses TRBV19 and TRBJ2-1; tentative D call: TRBD2 (6 bases). This clonotype was sampled from a human donor in good health. The CDR3 loop reads CAAEGSGSYNEQFF. In nucleotides, the CDR3 is TGTGCCGCGGAGGGCTCGGGGTCCTACAATGAGCAGTTCTTC.